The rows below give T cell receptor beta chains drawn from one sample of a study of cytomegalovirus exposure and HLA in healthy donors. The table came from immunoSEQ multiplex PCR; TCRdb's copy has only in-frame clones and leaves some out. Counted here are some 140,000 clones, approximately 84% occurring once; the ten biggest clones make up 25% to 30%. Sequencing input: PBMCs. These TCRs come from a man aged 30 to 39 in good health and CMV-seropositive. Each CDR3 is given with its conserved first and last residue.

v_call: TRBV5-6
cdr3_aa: CASSLFAGQGNYGYTF

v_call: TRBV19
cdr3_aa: CASSTLIQGPYEQYF

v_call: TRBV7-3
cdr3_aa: CASSLTPGGGSEAFF

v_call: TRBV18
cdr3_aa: CASSPGQGTYNEQFF

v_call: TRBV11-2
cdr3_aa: CASSSRLTDTQYF

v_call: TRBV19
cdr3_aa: CASSRPAGGGYEQYF

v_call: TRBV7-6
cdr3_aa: CASGSGLASAGELFF

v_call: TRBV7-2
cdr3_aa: CASSPWAGNTEAFF

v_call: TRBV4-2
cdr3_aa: CASSQDRGSYEQYF

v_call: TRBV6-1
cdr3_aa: CASTPRAGLYEQYF

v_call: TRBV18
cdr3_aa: CASSPTGTEGAKYF

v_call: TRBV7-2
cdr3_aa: CASSSDSDLYGYTF

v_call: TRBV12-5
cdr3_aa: CASGLVPLRVAQYF

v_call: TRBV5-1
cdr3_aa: CASSPGLSNQPQHF

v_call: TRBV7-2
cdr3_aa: CASSLEAGSGYTF

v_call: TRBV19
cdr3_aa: CASSIDMRTALTEAFF

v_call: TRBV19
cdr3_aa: CASSPSDRSTNYGYTF

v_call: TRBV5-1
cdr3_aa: CASSLGNTVNTEAFF

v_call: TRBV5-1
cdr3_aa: CASSLRGGSKTQYF

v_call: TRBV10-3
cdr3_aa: CAISDDIGYGYTF

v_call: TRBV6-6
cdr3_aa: CASSYPGYGYTF

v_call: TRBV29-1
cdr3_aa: CSFGRTGNTGELFF

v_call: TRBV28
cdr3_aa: CASSTTGGNEKLFF

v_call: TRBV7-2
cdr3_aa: CASSLRQGVRGRDEQYF

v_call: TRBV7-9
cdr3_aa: CASSPWTSTDTQYF

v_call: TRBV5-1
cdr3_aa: CASSSPLAMNTEAFF

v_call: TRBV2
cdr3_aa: CASTPDRGFYGYTF

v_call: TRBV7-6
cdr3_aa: CASRGQGSPLHF

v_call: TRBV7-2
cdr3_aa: CASSLMVLAGIYNEQFF

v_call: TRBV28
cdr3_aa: CASSSARRTEAFF

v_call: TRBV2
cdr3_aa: CASSARRETGYGYTF

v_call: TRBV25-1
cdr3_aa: CASSDGQPYEQYF

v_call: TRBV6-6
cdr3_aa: CASSAWDRGGYEQYF

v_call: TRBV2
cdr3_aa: CASSENRAYYGYTF

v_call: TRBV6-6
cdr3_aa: CASSYGQGGGYTF

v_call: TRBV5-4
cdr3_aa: CASSPRLAGYTGELFF

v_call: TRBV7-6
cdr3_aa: CASRFPGNSPLHF

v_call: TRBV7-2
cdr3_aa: CASSFLSSYNEQFF

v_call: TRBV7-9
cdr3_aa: CASSLGLAEYNEQFF

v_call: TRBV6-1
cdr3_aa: CASSEVSGRADTQYF

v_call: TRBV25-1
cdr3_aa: CASSGQTYEQYF

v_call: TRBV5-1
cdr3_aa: CASSFDGTYEQYF

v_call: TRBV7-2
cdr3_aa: CASSLRGTEAFF